The table lists the clone carrying this T cell receptor (beta chain) with many counts. TRAV- and TRBV-specific primers, spanning alpha and beta chains, primed first-strand cDNA. Over 20 PCR cycles, TCRs were amplified from a constant-region primer and V-primer adapter. TCRdb called the reads again in MiXCR, with one record for every CDR3 protein. This table holds under 90,000 distinct CDR3 sequences, roughly 30% found once. The germline CDR1 and CDR2 sequences are SGDLS and YYNGEE. This CDR3 has 14 residues. The V and J ends lost 4 bases and 3 bases, in that order; junction bases with no gene match: 5. This specimen belongs to a study of low-dose radiotherapy and immunotherapy resistance in tumors. The time point is: before trial treatment.

The sequencing used PBMCs, collected before treatment. The chain combines TRBV9 with TRBJ2-7; 9 bases are a match to TRBD1. The clonotype originates from a female donor with ovarian cancer. Written as DNA, the CDR3 is TGTGCCAGCAGCAAGGACAGGGGCGGCTACGAGCAGTACTTC. This encodes CASSKDRGGYEQYF. The whole variable domain, remainder taken from reference TRBV9 and TRBJ2-7, is DSGVTQTPKHLITATGQRVTLRCSPRSGDLSVYWYQQSLDQGLQFLIQYYNGEERAKGNILERFSAQQFPDLHSELNLSSLELGDSALYFCASSKDRGGYEQYFGPGTRLTVT.